The sequence of this TCR beta chain was determined in a study of human T cells and chemical hapten exposure. Using its own MiXCR run on the RACE reads, TCRdb lists one record per CDR3 protein. The sample lists about 51,000 distinct CDR3 sequences, about 9.2% occurring once. The time point here: pre-sensitization, week 0. Treatment described: therapeutic diphenylcyclopropenone sensitization with weekly scalp DPC. This clonotype was observed at least ten times. This clonotype originated in a woman aged 40 to 50 with alopecia areata. Some clones in this sample may be carry-over from other donors' samples. The sequenced sample was whole blood, obtained in connection with sensitization to the hapten diphenylcyclopropenone (DPC).

CDR3 protein: CASRGGSGANVLTF. The CDR3 nucleotides read TGTGCCAGCAGGGGGGGTTCTGGGGCCAACGTCCTGACTTTC. The rearrangement joins TRBV27 to TRBJ2-6, with D possibly being TRBD2 (6 bases). The CDR3 extends over 14 amino acids. Germline CDR1 MNHEY, CDR2 SMNVEV (reference sequence). Trimming pared 6 bases from V and 1 base from J, leaving 7 bases between.